The T cell receptor (beta chain) under discussion was sequenced for a study of cytomegalovirus exposure and HLA in healthy donors. Study overall: In a previous analysis, 110 million or so unique TCR beta sequences were found from about 190 million T cells. Out of fewer than 500 genotyped donors, 81% belonged to the Caucasian-associated ancestry cluster. Findings and caveats of the study: Most CMV-associated TCR beta chains appeared HLA-restricted in a later analysis.

Donors sampled were nominally healthy, though unrecorded immune exposures were likely. A remark on this clone: Its antigen remains unidentified.

Germline V gives CDR1 ENHRY, CDR2 SYGVKD. The CDR3 is 14 amino acids. J lost 5 bases, V lost 6 bases, and 6 bases had no gene match. PCR amplification relied on 60 Vbeta primers (plus 13 Jbeta primers). The repertoire was sequenced with immunoSEQ multiplex PCR; TCRdb's copy has only in-frame clones and lacks some. Among about 110,000 clones, about 76% were seen once, and the ten largest hold around 2.2%. This sequence was found in a woman in her 30s in good health and CMV-seronegative. The chain uses TRBV10-3 and TRBJ2-2; 7 positions match TRBD1. The specimen sequenced was PBMCs. The CDR3 sequence is CAISTGVTTGELFF. The CDR3 DNA sequence: TGTGCCATCAGCACAGGGGTCACTACCGGGGAGCTGTTTTTT.